This T cell receptor (beta chain) was identified during a study of early T cells in non-severe SARS-CoV-2 infection. About the research overall: Chains were unpaired, as sequencing was done on bulk RNA from unsorted whole blood.

Individually, cDNA molecules had unique molecular identifiers attached to them. MiXCR, applied by TCRdb to the 5' RACE reads, yields one record per CDR3 protein. The table lists 50,000 to 70,000 distinct CDR3 sequences, 8.5% to 10% of them singletons, with 17% in the top ten. V lost 5 bases and J 4 bases, leaving 18 bases between the germline ends. The CDR3 runs to 15 residues. The germline CDR1 and CDR2 sequences are SGHTA and FQGTGA. This clonotype was detected a few times. Its antigen remains unknown. Overall study results and limits: Private and CD4 specificities were missed by VDJdb matching, skewed to anti-spike CD8.

The sequenced material came from whole blood. The chain recombines TRBV7-3 with TRBJ2-7; D is tentatively TRBD1 or TRBD2 (5 bases each). This clonotype was sampled from an adult who was a healthcare worker with PCR-confirmed SARS-CoV-2 infection or an uninfected control (not recorded which). CDR3: CASSPGNQGQYEQYF. CDR3 DNA sequence: TGTGCCAGCAGCCCCGGGAATCAGGGCCAATACGAGCAGTACTTC. Using reference TRBV7-3 and TRBJ2-7 for the parts outside the CDR3, the full variable domain is GAGVSQTPSNKVTEKGKYVELRCDPISGHTALYWYRQSLGQGPEFLIYFQGTGAADDSGLPNDRFFAVRPEGSVSTLKIQRTERGDSAVYLCASSPGNQGQYEQYFGPGTRLTVT.